This T cell receptor (beta chain) stems from a study of T cell responses to AZD1222 COVID-19 vaccine. Whole-study context: Pooled in the analysis were second doses at about 4 or about 12 weeks.

Clones were read by immunoSEQ multiplex PCR, and TCRdb kept only the in-frame ones, dropping some. The sample contains roughly 70,000 clones, 87% of which appear only once. Sequences were derived from peripheral blood, sampled on day 0 of AZD1222 vaccination. This sequence was found in an adult in good health.

The CDR3 protein is CASSLNSWALDGYTF. DNA of the CDR3: TGTGCCAGCAGCTTGAATTCCTGGGCCCTGGATGGCTACACCTTC. J is TRBJ1-2 and V is TRBV5-5, with no clear D. V was shortened by 1 base and J by 6 bases, with 16 bases between the two germline ends. The germline CDR1 and CDR2 sequences are SGHKS and YYEKEE (reference sequence). The CDR3 sequence is 15 residues long.